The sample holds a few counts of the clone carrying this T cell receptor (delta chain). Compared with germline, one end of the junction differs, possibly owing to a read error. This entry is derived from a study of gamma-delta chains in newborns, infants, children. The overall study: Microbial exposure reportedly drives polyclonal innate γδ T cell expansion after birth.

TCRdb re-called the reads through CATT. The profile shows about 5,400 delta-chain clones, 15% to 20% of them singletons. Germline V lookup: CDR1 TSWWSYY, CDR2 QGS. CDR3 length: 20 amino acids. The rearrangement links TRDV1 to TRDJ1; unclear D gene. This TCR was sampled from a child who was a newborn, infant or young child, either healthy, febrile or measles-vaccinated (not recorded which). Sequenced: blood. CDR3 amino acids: CALGESHYDRADRNTDKPIF. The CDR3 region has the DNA TGTGCTCTTGGGGAGAGTCACTACGACCGTGCTGATCGGAACACCGATAAACCCATCTTT.